These 31 T cell receptor beta chains were all obtained from the same sample, sequenced in a study of regulatory T cells in long-lasting Graves disease. Time point of the sample: persistent/refractory GD, antithyroid drugs over 5 years with positive TRAb. The TCR library was made from RNA extracted from PBMCs. For TCR beta, libraries came from iRepertoire HTBI primers and Arm-PCR of CDR3 regions. MiXCR was run by TCRdb on the multiplex PCR reads, yielding one entry per CDR3 protein. The sample consists of about 470,000 distinct CDR3 sequences, around 21% of them appearing once. The sequencing used peripheral blood mononuclear cells (PBMCs), collected when the disease was refractory, from a patient treated with antithyroid drugs. Receptor source: a female donor with Graves disease.

The gene calls are TRBV30 and TRBJ2-2; D is ambiguous. There are 14 residues in the CDR3. The V gene lost 2 bases and the J gene lost 7 bases, with 14 bases spanning the gap. CDR1 and CDR2 (germline): GTSNPN, SVGIG (reference sequence). The DNA of the CDR3 is TGTGCCTGGAGTCCCACAGCCTTGGGCGGGGAGCTGTTTTTT. Residues: CAWSPTALGGELFF.

Here the CDR3 reads CASKFQGGATEAFF. Written as DNA, the CDR3 is TGTGCCAGCAAGTTTCAGGGGGGGGCCACTGAAGCTTTCTTT. V usage is TRBV5-6 and J usage is TRBJ1-1; 7 nucleotides agree with TRBD1. The V gene's germline CDR1 is SGHDT and CDR2 YYEEEE. Trimming cost V 6 bases and J 4 bases; bases outside gene matches: 9. This CDR3 spans 14 amino acids.

The sample holds many counts of this clonotype. This sequence joins TRBV27 and TRBJ2-7; the D is unclear. V lost 6 bases, J lost 0 bases, and 12 bases lay in between. The CDR3 sequence is 14 residues long. Germline CDR1 reads MNHEY; CDR2 reads SMNVEV (reference sequence). CDR3 sequence (DNA): TGTGCCAGCAGACAGCGAACAGCCTCCTACGAGCAGTACTTC. This sequence encodes CASRQRTASYEQYF.

With regard to this clonotype: A read error is possible here, since a much larger clone lies one base away. No conserved phenylalanine or tryptophan ends this CDR3, so it is likely a read error. This chain uses TRBV29-1 with TRBJ1-2; 11 positions match TRBD1. Losses at the gene ends were 1 base for V and 3 bases for J; bases not matched to a gene: 4. Germline CDR1 is SQVTM and CDR2 is ANQGSEA. This CDR3 contains 15 residues. CDR3 sequence reads: CSVEGTGGADYGYTL. CDR3 DNA sequence: TGCAGCGTTGAAGGGACAGGGGGCGCGGACTATGGCTACACCCTC.

In DNA, the CDR3 is TGTGCCAGCAGCCTACTACCCACCGAGGGGCCCTACGAGCAGTACTTC. This translates into CASSLLPTEGPYEQYF. J is TRBJ2-7 and V is TRBV9; D assignment may be TRBD1 or TRBD2 (5 bases each). The V gene lost 4 bases and the J gene lost 2 bases, with 19 bases spanning the gap. The germline gives CDR1 SGDLS, CDR2 YYNGEE. The CDR3 runs 16 residues.

This clonotype was observed many times. The chain joins TRBV20-1 to TRBJ2-7, with D perhaps matching TRBD2 (6 bases). The germline gives CDR1 DFQATT, CDR2 SNEGSKA (reference sequence). This CDR3 has 13 residues. Trimming stripped 2 bases from V and 7 bases from J, with 15 bases between. CDR3 in DNA: TGCAGTGCTAGACTAGCGCCCTCGGGAGAGCAGTACTTC. It encodes CSARLAPSGEQYF.

The rearrangement uses TRBV7-9 and TRBJ2-7, with TRBD1 matching 12 bases. The length of the CDR3 is 17 residues. V was clipped by 6 bases and J by 5 bases; unmatched bases: 14. Germline V lookup: CDR1 SEHNR, CDR2 FQNEAQ (reference sequence). CDR3 bases: TGTGCCAGCAGGAGGTCCGGGACAGGGGGCTTCAGGGACGAGCAGTACTTC. Amino acids: CASRRSGTGGFRDEQYF.

This chain links TRBV5-1 with TRBJ2-1; 10 bases align to TRBD1. The junction had 5 bases not matched to a gene; V was cut back by 5 bases and J by 6 bases. The germline CDR1 and CDR2 sequences are SGHRS and YFSETQ. CDR3 length: 14 amino acids. DNA for the CDR3: TGCGCCAGCAGGAACCGGGACAGGGGCAATGAGCAGTTCTTC. Translating it yields CASRNRDRGNEQFF.

There are many counts of this clonotype. The V and J genes are TRBV6-2 or TRBV6-3 and TRBJ1-5; TRBD1 might be the D (6 bases). The CDR3 runs 15 residues. V dropped 6 bases and J dropped 1 base, with 13 bases sitting between them. Germline V gene data show CDR1 as MNHEY and CDR2 as SVGEGT. The CDR3: CASRKTGLSNQPQHF. The CDR3 nucleotides read TGTGCCAGCAGAAAAACAGGGTTGAGCAATCAGCCCCAGCATTTT.

This clonotype has a count of ten or more. The chain links TRBV2 to TRBJ2-2; 7 bases line up with TRBD1. V was pared by 9 bases and J by 5 bases, with 6 bases of the junction left unmatched. CDR1 is SNHLY and CDR2 is FYNNEI in the germline V gene. The CDR3 is 13 residues long. Here the CDR3 DNA reads TGTGCCAGGGGAACAGGGGTAACCGGGGAGCTGTTTTTT. Encoded protein: CARGTGVTGELFF.

The chain is built from TRBV6-1 and TRBJ2-1; 9 bases agree with TRBD2. V shed 7 bases, J shed 5 bases, and the junction held 9 bases outside the gene matches. This CDR3 has 15 amino acids. CDR1 is MNHNS and CDR2 is SASEGT in the germline V gene. CDR3 in amino acids: CASIRTSVTNNEQFF. The CDR3, as DNA: TGTGCCAGCATCCGGACTAGCGTAACCAACAATGAGCAGTTCTTC.

This clonotype showed up many times. This chain links TRBV13 with TRBJ2-7; the match to TRBD2 covers 7 bases. CDR1 is PRHDT and CDR2 is FYEKMQ in the germline V gene (reference sequence). This CDR3 is built from 13 residues. J gave up 1 base and V 4 bases, and 1 base lay outside the gene matches. CDR3 residues: CASSWEGSYEQYF. In DNA, the CDR3 is TGTGCCAGCAGCTGGGAGGGTTCCTACGAGCAGTACTTC.

The chain links TRBV19 to TRBJ2-1, with 8 bases aligning to TRBD2. The trim removed 0 bases at V and 7 bases at J, leaving 5 bases unmatched. This CDR3 comprises 15 residues. Germline CDR1 and CDR2: LNHDA and SQIVND (reference sequence). CDR3 DNA: TGTGCCAGTAGTATAGAAGGACTAGCAAGGAATGAGCAGTTCTTC. Amino acids: CASSIEGLARNEQFF. Full variable domain (outside the CDR3, taken from reference TRBV19 and TRBJ2-1): DGGITQSPKYLFRKEGQNVTLSCEQNLNHDAMYWYRQDPGQGLRLIYYSQIVNDFQKGDIAEGYSVSREKKESFPLTVTSAQKNPTAFYLCASSIEGLARNEQFFGPGTRLTVL.

This clonotype occurred many times. The chain recombines TRBV7-3 with TRBJ1-2; D is unclear. The V gene lost 5 bases and the J gene lost 4 bases, with 11 bases spanning the gap. Germline V CDR1 and CDR2: SGHTA, FQGTGA. This CDR3 contains 13 residues. CDR3 in DNA: TGTGCCAGCAGCATGACTGACACCTATGGCTACACCTTC. Residues: CASSMTDTYGYTF.

This clonotype was picked up a small number of times. This chain links TRBV6-1 with TRBJ2-1; D is undetermined. Trimming took off 4 bases at V and 4 bases at J, with 11 bases between the two ends. The CDR3 runs 14 residues. CDR1 is MNHNS and CDR2 is SASEGT in the germline V gene. CDR3 amino acids: CASSASDLYNEQFF. CDR3 coding DNA: TGTGCCAGCAGTGCCAGCGATCTGTACAATGAGCAGTTCTTC.

There are many counts of this clonotype. The chain links TRBV30 to TRBJ2-2, with D hard to call. V was trimmed by 2 bases and J by 5 bases, leaving 6 bases between them. Germline CDR1 GTSNPN, CDR2 SVGIG (reference sequence). The CDR3 length is 12 residues. The CDR3 reads CAWSWVTGELFF. The CDR3 bases are TGTGCCTGGAGTTGGGTTACCGGGGAGCTGTTTTTT.

Many counts were recorded for this clonotype. This chain uses TRBV7-2 with TRBJ1-2; a weak D match, TRBD1 (5 bases). V was cut by 7 bases and J by 2 bases, with 17 bases left in between. The germline V gene has CDR1 SGHTA and CDR2 FQGNSA. The CDR3 totals 15 residues. CDR3 sequence reads: CASMELGRQNYGYTF. DNA of the CDR3: TGTGCCAGCATGGAGTTGGGACGACAGAACTATGGCTACACCTTC.

V and J are TRBV7-9 and TRBJ2-7, with TRBD2 matching 7 bases. J lost 2 bases, V lost 4 bases, and 5 bases had no gene match. The germline V gene encodes CDR1 SEHNR and CDR2 FQNEAQ (reference sequence). The CDR3 has 14 amino acids. CDR3 coding DNA: TGTGCCAGCAGCTCCCCGAGCGGGGCCTACGAGCAGTACTTC. It specifies CASSSPSGAYEQYF.

With regard to this clonotype: Since no conserved phenylalanine or tryptophan closes the CDR3, a read error is the likely cause. Because the CDR3's place on the DNA is in doubt, the DNA is left out and the CDR3 is given as listed by TCRdb. The V and J genes are TRBV6-1 and TRBJ1-2. Germline V gene lookup returns CDR1 MNHNS and CDR2 SASEGT. The CDR3 numbers 10 amino acids, ends counted. CDR3 loop: CASSEARRDI.

This clonotype was picked up many times. This chain joins TRBV11-1 and TRBJ1-2; D possibly corresponds to TRBD1 (5 bases). CDR1 is SGHAT, CDR2 FQDESV, per germline (reference sequence). The CDR3 runs to 15 residues. The V end was cut by 2 bases, the J end by 1 base, with 11 bases between. The CDR3 reads CASSLPRQNNYGYTF. The CDR3 DNA reads as TGTGCCAGCAGCTTACCACGACAGAATAACTATGGCTACACCTTC.

This clonotype has just a few counts. This rearrangement joins TRBV4-1 to TRBJ2-7; 9 bases are a match to TRBD1. CDR1 and CDR2 from the germline V gene are MGHRA and YSYEKL. With V trimmed by 4 bases and J by 4 bases, 14 bases remained unmatched. The CDR3 length is 17 residues. CDR3: CASSLLPGGQGYYEQYF. The CDR3 DNA sequence: TGCGCCAGCAGCCTCCTCCCCGGGGGACAGGGATATTACGAGCAGTACTTC.

The chain recombines TRBV28 with TRBJ1-4; D unclear. The germline V and J ends were trimmed by 6 bases and 7 bases, with 6 bases remaining between them. This CDR3 region has 11 residues. CDR1 and CDR2 from the germline V gene are MDHEN and SYDVKM. Here the CDR3 reads CASSHVEKLFF. CDR3 DNA sequence: TGTGCCAGCAGCCACGTTGAAAAACTGTTTTTT.

This clonotype appeared a few times. The chain couples TRBV19 to TRBJ1-4; 8 bases line up with TRBD1. The germline CDR1 and CDR2 sequences are LNHDA and SQIVND (reference sequence). The V segment lost 8 bases and the J segment 6 bases; nucleotides outside the gene matches: 8. CDR3 length: 14 residues. DNA for the CDR3: TGTGCCAGTGGCACCGGGACAGGCTATGAAAAACTGTTTTTT. Its translation is CASGTGTGYEKLFF.

This clonotype was seen at least ten times. The V and J genes are TRBV27 and TRBJ2-5, with 9 bases matching TRBD2. Unmatched junction bases numbered 13, after V lost 3 bases and J lost 5 bases. This CDR3 has 17 residues. The V gene's germline CDR1 is MNHEY and CDR2 SMNVEV (reference sequence). CDR3: CASSFQSGLAGMETQYF. CDR3 nucleotide sequence: TGTGCCAGCAGTTTCCAGTCGGGCCTAGCGGGAATGGAGACCCAGTACTTC.

This clonotype appeared many times. The chain is built from TRBV6-2 or TRBV6-3 and TRBJ1-4, with a possible D match to TRBD1 (5 bases). The V gene lost 5 bases and the J gene lost 3 bases, with 10 bases spanning the gap. CDR3 length: 14 amino acids. Germline CDR1 reads MNHEY; CDR2 reads SVGEGT. CDR3 region: CASSGRGANEKLFF. The DNA for the CDR3 is TGTGCCAGCAGTGGTCGAGGGGCTAATGAAAAACTGTTTTTT.

Concerning this clonotype itself: One junction end does not reproduce the germline sequence, and a read error may be involved. The rearrangement links TRBV20-1 to TRBJ1-4; D is uncertain. The CDR3 is 15 residues long. Germline V gives CDR1 DFQATT, CDR2 SNEGSKA (reference sequence). The CDR3 loop is CGAIEGFATNEKLFF. The DNA of the CDR3 is TGCGGTGCTATAGAGGGATTTGCAACTAATGAAAAACTGTTTTTT.

This clonotype has at least ten counts. The rearrangement uses TRBV7-9 and TRBJ2-7; D call uncertain. The CDR3 loop spans 14 amino acids. Germline CDR1 and CDR2: SEHNR and FQNEAQ (reference sequence). V lost 1 base, J lost 3 bases, and 10 bases lay in between. CDR3 in DNA: TGTGCCAGCAGCTTAGGGAACGTGAACTACGAGCAGTACTTC. This translates into CASSLGNVNYEQYF.

This clonotype came up many times. The chain recombines TRBV11-2 with TRBJ2-5; D may be TRBD1 (6 bases). The germline V gene encodes CDR1 SGHAT and CDR2 FQNNGV. The CDR3 has 12 amino acids. V gave up 1 base and J gave up 10 bases, with 10 bases separating them. The DNA of the CDR3 is TGTGCCAGCAGCTTAGGGAAAGGGGGCCAGTACTTC. This encodes CASSLGKGGQYF.

This CDR3 is CSVGLAGGEQYF. In nucleotides, the CDR3 is TGCAGCGTTGGTCTAGCGGGAGGCGAGCAGTACTTC. The chain joins TRBV29-1 to TRBJ2-7, with 11 bases that match TRBD2. Looked up from germline, CDR1 is SQVTM and CDR2 is ANQGSEA. Trimming took 4 bases from V and 6 from J; bases not matched to a gene: 2. CDR3 length equals 12 residues.

This clonotype was observed at least ten times. The rearrangement joins TRBV28 to TRBJ1-2, with D maybe TRBD1 (5 bases). The V end lost 10 bases, the J end lost 4 bases, and 13 bases lay between the germline ends. This CDR3 has 12 residues. Germline CDR1 reads MDHEN; CDR2 reads SYDVKM. CDR3 nucleotides: TGTGCCACCGGGGGAGGGCTCTATGGCTACACCTTC. Residues: CATGGGLYGYTF.

This chain joins TRBV18 and TRBJ2-3; tentative D call: TRBD2 (6 bases). This CDR3 contains 15 residues. The ends were cut back, 3 bases at V and 2 bases at J, with 12 bases in the middle. The germline V gene encodes CDR1 KGHSH and CDR2 LQKENI. The CDR3 is CASSPRDSDTDTQYF. CDR3 sequence (DNA): TGTGCCAGCTCACCTCGGGACTCAGACACAGATACGCAGTATTTT.